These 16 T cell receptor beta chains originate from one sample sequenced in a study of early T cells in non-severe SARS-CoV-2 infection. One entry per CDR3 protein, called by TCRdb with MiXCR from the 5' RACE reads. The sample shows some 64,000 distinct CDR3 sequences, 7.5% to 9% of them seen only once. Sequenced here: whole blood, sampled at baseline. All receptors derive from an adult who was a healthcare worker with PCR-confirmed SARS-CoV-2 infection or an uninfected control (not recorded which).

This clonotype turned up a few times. CDR3 residues: CASSPALAGPNTGELFF. The CDR3 nucleotides are TGTGCCAGCAGCCCCGCCCTAGCGGGACCGAACACCGGGGAGCTGTTTTTT. The chain has TRBV6-6 and TRBJ2-2; TRBD2 aligns across 9 bases. The germline V gene encodes CDR1 MNHNY and CDR2 SVGAGI (reference sequence). The CDR3 extends over 17 amino acids. V lost 6 bases to trimming and J lost 0 bases; unmatched junction nucleotides: 8.

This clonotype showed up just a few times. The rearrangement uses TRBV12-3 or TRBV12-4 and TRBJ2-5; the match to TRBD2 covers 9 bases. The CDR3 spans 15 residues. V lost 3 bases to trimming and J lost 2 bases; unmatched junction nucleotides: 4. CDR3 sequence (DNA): TGTGCCAGCAGTTTTATGACTAGCGGACAAGAGACCCAGTACTTC. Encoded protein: CASSFMTSGQETQYF.

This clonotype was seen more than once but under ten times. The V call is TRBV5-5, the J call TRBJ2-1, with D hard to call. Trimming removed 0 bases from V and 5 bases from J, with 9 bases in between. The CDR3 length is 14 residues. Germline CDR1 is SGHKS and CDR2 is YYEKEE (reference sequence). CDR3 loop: CASSLGPLDNEQFF. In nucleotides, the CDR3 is TGTGCCAGCAGCTTGGGCCCACTTGACAATGAGCAGTTCTTC.

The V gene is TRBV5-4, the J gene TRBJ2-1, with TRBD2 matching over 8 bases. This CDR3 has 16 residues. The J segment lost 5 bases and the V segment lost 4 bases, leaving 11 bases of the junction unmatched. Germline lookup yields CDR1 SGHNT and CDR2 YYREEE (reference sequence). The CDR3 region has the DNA TGTGCCAGCAGCCGGACGGGACTAGTGGCTAACAATGAGCAGTTCTTC. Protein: CASSRTGLVANNEQFF.

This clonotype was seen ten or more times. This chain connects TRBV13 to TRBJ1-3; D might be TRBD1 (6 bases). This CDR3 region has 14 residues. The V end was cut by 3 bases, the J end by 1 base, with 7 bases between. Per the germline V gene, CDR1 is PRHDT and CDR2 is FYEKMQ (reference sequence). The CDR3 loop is CASSFRGSGNTIYF. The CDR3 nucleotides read TGTGCCAGCAGCTTCAGGGGTTCTGGAAACACCATATATTTT.

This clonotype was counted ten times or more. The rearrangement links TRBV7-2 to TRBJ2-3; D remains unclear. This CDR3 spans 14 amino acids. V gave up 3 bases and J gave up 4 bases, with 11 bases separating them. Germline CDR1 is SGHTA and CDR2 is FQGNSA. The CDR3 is CASSFGFFADTQYF. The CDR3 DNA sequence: TGTGCCAGCAGCTTTGGTTTTTTCGCAGATACGCAGTATTTT.

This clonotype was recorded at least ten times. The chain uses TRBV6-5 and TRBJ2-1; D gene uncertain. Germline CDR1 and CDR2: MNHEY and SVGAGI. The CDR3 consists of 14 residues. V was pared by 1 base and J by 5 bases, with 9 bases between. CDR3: CASSYWRSDNEQFF. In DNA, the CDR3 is TGTGCCAGCAGTTACTGGAGATCCGACAATGAGCAGTTCTTC.

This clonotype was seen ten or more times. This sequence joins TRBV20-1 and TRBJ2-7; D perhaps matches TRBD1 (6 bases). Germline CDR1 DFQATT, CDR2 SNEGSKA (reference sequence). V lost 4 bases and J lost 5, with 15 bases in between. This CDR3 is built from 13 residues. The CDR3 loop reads CSAIVPGGDEQYF. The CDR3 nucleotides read TGCAGTGCTATAGTCCCTGGGGGCGACGAGCAGTACTTC.

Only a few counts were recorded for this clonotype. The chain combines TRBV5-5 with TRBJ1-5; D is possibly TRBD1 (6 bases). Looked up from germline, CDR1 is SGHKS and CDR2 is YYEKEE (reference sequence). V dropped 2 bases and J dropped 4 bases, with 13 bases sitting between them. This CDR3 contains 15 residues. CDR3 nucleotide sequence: TGTGCCAGCAGCTTAACAGGGAATATGAATCAGCCCCAGCATTTT. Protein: CASSLTGNMNQPQHF.

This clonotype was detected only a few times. CDR3 bases: TGTGCCAGCAGTTCCTCAGGAGGGCAAGGGTGGGGAGGCAAAAACATTCAGTACTTC. This encodes CASSSSGGQGWGGKNIQYF. The chain joins TRBV12-3 or TRBV12-4 to TRBJ2-4, with D maybe TRBD2 (6 bases). The V and J ends lost 4 bases and 3 bases respectively, with 25 bases between them. The CDR3 runs to 19 residues.

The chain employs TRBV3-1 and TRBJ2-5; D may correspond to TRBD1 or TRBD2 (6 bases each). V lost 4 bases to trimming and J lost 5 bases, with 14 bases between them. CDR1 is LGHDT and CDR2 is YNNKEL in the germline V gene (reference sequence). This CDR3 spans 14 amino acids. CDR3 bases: TGTGCCAGCAGCCCTCTCGGGGGCGCGGAGACCCAGTACTTC. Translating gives CASSPLGGAETQYF.

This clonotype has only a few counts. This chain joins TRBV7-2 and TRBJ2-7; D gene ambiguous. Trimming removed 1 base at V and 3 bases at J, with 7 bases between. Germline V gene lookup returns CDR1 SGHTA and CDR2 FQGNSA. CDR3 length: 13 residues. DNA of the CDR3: TGTGCCAGCAGCTTAGTGGGGTACTACGAGCAGTACTTC. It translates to CASSLVGYYEQYF.

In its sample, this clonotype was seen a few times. CDR3 coding DNA: TGCGCCAGCAGCCGTCTAGCGGGAGTTAGGGGAGGTGATACGCAGTATTTT. Translation: CASSRLAGVRGGDTQYF. V and J are TRBV4-1 and TRBJ2-3; 10 bases are shared with TRBD2. The J segment lost 6 bases and the V segment lost 4 bases, leaving 13 bases of the junction unmatched. The CDR3 is made up of 17 amino acids. Germline V gene sequence: CDR1 MGHRA, CDR2 YSYEKL.

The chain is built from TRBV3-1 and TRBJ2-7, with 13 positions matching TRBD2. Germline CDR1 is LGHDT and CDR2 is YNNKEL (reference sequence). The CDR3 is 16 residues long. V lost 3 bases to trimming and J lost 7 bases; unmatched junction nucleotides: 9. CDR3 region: CASSHPGLAGVREQYF. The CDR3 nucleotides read TGTGCCAGCAGCCACCCTGGACTAGCGGGAGTGAGGGAGCAGTACTTC.

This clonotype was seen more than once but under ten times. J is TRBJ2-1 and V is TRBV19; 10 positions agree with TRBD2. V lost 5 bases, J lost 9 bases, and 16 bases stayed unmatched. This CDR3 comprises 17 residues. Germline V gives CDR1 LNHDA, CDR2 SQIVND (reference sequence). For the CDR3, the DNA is TGTGCCAGTAGTGGAACTAGCGGGATCGGGGCCCAAGGTGAGCAGTTCTTC. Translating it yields CASSGTSGIGAQGEQFF.

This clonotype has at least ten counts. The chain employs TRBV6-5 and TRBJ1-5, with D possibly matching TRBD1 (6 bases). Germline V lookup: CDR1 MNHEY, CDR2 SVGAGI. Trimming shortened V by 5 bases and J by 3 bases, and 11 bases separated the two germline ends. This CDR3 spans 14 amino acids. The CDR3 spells CASSRGQLNQPQHF. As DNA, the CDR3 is TGTGCCAGCAGTCGCGGACAGCTCAATCAGCCCCAGCATTTT.